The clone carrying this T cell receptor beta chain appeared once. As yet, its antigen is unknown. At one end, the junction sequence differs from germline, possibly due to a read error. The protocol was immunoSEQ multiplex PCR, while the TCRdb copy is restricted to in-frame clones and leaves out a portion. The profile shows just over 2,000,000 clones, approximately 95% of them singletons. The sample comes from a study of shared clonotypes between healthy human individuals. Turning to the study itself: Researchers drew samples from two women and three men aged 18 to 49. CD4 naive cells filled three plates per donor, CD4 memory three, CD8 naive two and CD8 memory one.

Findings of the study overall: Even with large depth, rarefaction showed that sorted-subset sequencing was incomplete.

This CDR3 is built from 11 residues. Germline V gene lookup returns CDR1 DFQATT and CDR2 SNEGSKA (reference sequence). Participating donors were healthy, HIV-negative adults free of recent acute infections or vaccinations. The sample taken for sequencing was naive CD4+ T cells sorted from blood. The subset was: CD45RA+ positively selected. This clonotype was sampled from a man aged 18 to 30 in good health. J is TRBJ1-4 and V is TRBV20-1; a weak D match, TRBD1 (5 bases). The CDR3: CSASRGRGWSF. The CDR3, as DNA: TGCAGTGCTAGTAGGGGACGAGGTTGGAGTTTT.